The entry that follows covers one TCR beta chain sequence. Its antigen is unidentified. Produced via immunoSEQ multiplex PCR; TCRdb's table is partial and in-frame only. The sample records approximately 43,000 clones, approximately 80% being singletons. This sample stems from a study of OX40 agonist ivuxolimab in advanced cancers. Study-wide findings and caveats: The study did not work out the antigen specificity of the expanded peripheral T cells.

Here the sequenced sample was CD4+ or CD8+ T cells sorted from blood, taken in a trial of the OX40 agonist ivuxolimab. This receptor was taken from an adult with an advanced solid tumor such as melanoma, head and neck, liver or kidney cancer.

Here the CDR3 reads CASSYGGSGRNEQFF. Here the CDR3 DNA reads TGTGCCAGCAGTTACGGCGGTAGCGGGAGAAATGAGCAGTTCTTC. The chain has TRBV6-5 and TRBJ2-1, with 9 positions matching TRBD2. The CDR3 loop spans 15 amino acids. The germline gives CDR1 MNHEY, CDR2 SVGAGI. The trim removed 2 bases at V and 7 bases at J, leaving 6 bases unmatched.